Shown below are 6 T cell receptor beta chains from a single sample sequenced in a study of blood T cell repertoires in COVID-19. TCRdb's table, derived via immunoSEQ multiplex PCR, lists solely in-frame clones and lacks some. The sample records about 60,000 clones, almost 90% being singletons. The specimen sequenced was peripheral blood. Receptors originate from a man in his sixties with active COVID-19.

The gene calls are TRBV28 and TRBJ1-6; D is unresolved. This CDR3 region has 13 residues. V was cut by 7 bases and J by 7 bases, with 11 bases left in between. Per germline, CDR1 MDHEN and CDR2 SYDVKM. The CDR3 loop reads CASTEQANSPLHF. In DNA form, the CDR3 reads TGTGCCAGCACTGAGCAGGCCAATTCACCCCTCCACTTT. Complete variable domain (other parts from reference TRBV28 and TRBJ1-6): DVKVTQSSRYLVKRTGEKVFLECVQDMDHENMFWYRQDPGLGLRLIYFSYDVKMKEKGDIPEGYSVSREKKERFSLILESASTNQTSMYLCASTEQANSPLHFGNGTRLTVT.

V usage is TRBV19 and J usage is TRBJ2-2; no reliable D call. Germline values: CDR1 LNHDA, CDR2 SQIVND (reference sequence). The CDR3 runs to 13 residues. Trimming pared 3 bases from V and 3 bases from J, leaving 5 bases between. The CDR3 is CASSMFDTGELFF. As DNA, the CDR3 is TGTGCCAGTAGTATGTTCGACACCGGGGAGCTGTTTTTT.

The chain carries TRBV6-5 and TRBJ2-3; tentative D call: TRBD1 (6 bases). Germline assignment: CDR1 MNHEY and CDR2 SVGAGI. The CDR3 runs to 16 residues. The V end was cut by 2 bases, the J end by 2 bases, with 14 bases between. Here the CDR3 reads CASSYKQGVFTDTQYF. CDR3 bases: TGTGCCAGCAGTTACAAACAGGGCGTCTTCACAGATACGCAGTATTTT.

The V and J genes are TRBV27 and TRBJ2-1, with 9 bases identical to TRBD2. CDR3 size: 15 residues. Germline V gene data show CDR1 as MNHEY and CDR2 as SMNVEV (reference sequence). The trim removed 8 bases at V and 4 bases at J, leaving 9 bases unmatched. The CDR3 region has the DNA TGTGCCAGCGGAGGAGCGGGAGGTGTTTACAATGAGCAGTTCTTC. Its translation: CASGGAGGVYNEQFF.

This chain connects TRBV7-9 to TRBJ1-2, with D uncertain. The CDR3 length is 11 residues. With 5 bases removed from V and 8 bases from J, the gap between germline ends came to 9 bases. Per the germline V gene, CDR1 is SEHNR and CDR2 is FQNEAQ (reference sequence). In nucleotides, the CDR3 is TGTGCCAGCAGCCCGATACACGGCTACACCTTC. Translating gives CASSPIHGYTF.

The rearrangement uses TRBV28 and TRBJ2-3; TRBD1 aligns across 8 bases. Germline V CDR1 and CDR2: MDHEN, SYDVKM. This CDR3 comprises 14 residues. V dropped 7 bases and J dropped 4; count of bases not matched to a gene: 7. This CDR3 reads CASNTPGGPDTQYF. DNA for the CDR3: TGTGCCAGCAACACTCCAGGGGGCCCAGATACGCAGTATTTT.